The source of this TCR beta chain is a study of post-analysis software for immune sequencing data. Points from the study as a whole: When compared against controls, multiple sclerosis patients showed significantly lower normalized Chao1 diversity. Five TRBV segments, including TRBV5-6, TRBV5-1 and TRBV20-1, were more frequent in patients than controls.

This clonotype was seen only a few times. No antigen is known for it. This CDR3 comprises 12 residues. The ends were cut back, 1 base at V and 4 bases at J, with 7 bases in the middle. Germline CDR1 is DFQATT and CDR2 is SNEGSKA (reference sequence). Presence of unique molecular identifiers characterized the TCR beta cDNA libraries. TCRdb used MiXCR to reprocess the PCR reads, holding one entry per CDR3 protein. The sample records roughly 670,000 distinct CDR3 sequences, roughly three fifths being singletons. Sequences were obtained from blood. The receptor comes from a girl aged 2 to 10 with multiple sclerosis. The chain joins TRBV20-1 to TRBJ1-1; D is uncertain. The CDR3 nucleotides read TGCAGTGCTAGAGCTATAAGCACTGAAGCTTTCTTT. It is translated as CSARAISTEAFF.